This T cell receptor beta chain was sequenced during a study of siplizumab effects on memory and regulatory T cells. Study-level findings and limits: Roughly 80-95% of proliferating CD4+ or CD8+ clones defied assignment to a naive or memory phenotype.

In the case of this clone: Its antigen is unknown.

The V and J ends lost 4 bases and 4 bases respectively, with 6 bases between them. This CDR3 is built from 11 residues. Germline V gene lookup returns CDR1 SGHDT and CDR2 YYEEEE. Sequencing was performed with immunoSEQ multiplex PCR; in TCRdb, only in-frame clones are kept and a portion is missing. Found here are some 97,000 clones, more than 85% of them singletons; the top ten hold about 2.6%. The gene calls are TRBV5-6 and TRBJ2-7; D unresolved. The clonotype originates from a human donor in good health. Some clones in this sample may be carry-over from other donors' samples. Specimen: CD4+ T cells sorted from blood. Written as DNA, the CDR3 is TGTGCCAGCAGCGTTTCGTACGAGCAGTACTTC. It translates to CASSVSYEQYF.